One and the same sample provided the 15 T cell receptor beta chains below, sequenced in a study of blood T cells in healthy people across ages. With a J-beta primer mix and a sample-barcoded 5' primer, a second PCR ran roughly 6 to 12 cycles. TCRdb fed the 5' RACE reads into MiXCR, producing one record per CDR3 protein. The repertoire holds roughly 2 million distinct CDR3 sequences, with about 50% as singletons. Sequenced: blood. Receptors originate from a woman in her thirties or forties in good health.

This sequence joins TRBV29-1 and TRBJ2-7; 7 positions agree with TRBD1. With V trimmed by 6 bases and J by 7 bases, 15 bases remained unmatched. Germline V gene sequence: CDR1 SQVTM, CDR2 ANQGSEA. CDR3 length: 14 amino acids. This CDR3 reads CSVRSGDRSNEQYF. The DNA of the CDR3 is TGCAGCGTCCGATCTGGGGACAGAAGCAATGAGCAGTACTTC.

The CDR3 region is CSAGGQVYGYTF. CDR3 sequence (DNA): TGCAGTGCGGGTGGACAGGTCTATGGCTACACCTTC. The rearrangement links TRBV20-1 to TRBJ1-2; 7 bases match TRBD1. CDR3 length equals 12 residues. The V gene's germline CDR1 is DFQATT and CDR2 SNEGSKA (reference sequence). V trimming: 6 bases; J trimming: 4 bases; junction bases outside the gene matches: 5.

The chain combines TRBV6-5 with TRBJ2-1; TRBD2 aligns across 11 bases. V trimming: 4 bases; J trimming: 8 bases; junction bases outside the gene matches: 10. This CDR3 region has 16 residues. From germline, CDR1 is MNHEY and CDR2 SVGAGI. The CDR3 region has the DNA TGTGCCAGCAGTTCCCGCCTTAGCGGGGGGGCCGATGAGCAGTTCTTC. Its translation is CASSSRLSGGADEQFF.

The chain employs TRBV7-2 and TRBJ1-6; TRBD1 might be the D (5 bases). V was clipped by 5 bases and J by 14 bases, with 19 bases between them. The CDR3 length is 14 residues. CDR1 SGHTA and CDR2 FQGNSA come from the germline V gene. The CDR3 coding sequence is TGTGCCAGCAGCGCCCGGGACGGGACGAGTTCCCTCCACTTT. Residues: CASSARDGTSSLHF.

This clonotype was seen a single time. The chain links TRBV7-2 to TRBJ1-2, with D unclear. The CDR3 loop spans 14 amino acids. Trimming took 1 base from V and 6 from J, leaving 12 bases between them. Germline V CDR1 and CDR2: SGHTA, FQGNSA. CDR3 in DNA: TGTGCCAGCAGCTTAGTCAACTTTGGAGATGGCTACACCTTC. This translates into CASSLVNFGDGYTF.

This chain joins TRBV11-2 and TRBJ2-3; possible D gene TRBD1, 5 bases. Germline V gene data show CDR1 as SGHAT and CDR2 as FQNNGV. V was cut by 6 bases and J by 0 bases, with 16 bases left in between. This CDR3 region has 16 residues. The CDR3 sequence: CASSRRQSQSTDTQYF. CDR3 coding DNA: TGTGCCAGCAGTCGTAGACAGAGCCAAAGCACAGATACGCAGTATTTT. The entire variable domain, with the rest obtained from reference TRBV11-2 and TRBJ2-3, is as follows: EAGVAQSPRYKIIEKRQSVAFWCNPISGHATLYWYQQILGQGPKLLIQFQNNGVVDDSQLPKDRFSAERLKGVDSTLKIQPAKLEDSAVYLCASSRRQSQSTDTQYFGPGTRLTVL.

The rearrangement links TRBV3-1 to TRBJ2-1, with D unresolved. V was pared by 1 base and J by 6 bases, with 10 bases between. The CDR3 is made up of 14 amino acids. The germline V gene has CDR1 LGHDT and CDR2 YNNKEL (reference sequence). The CDR3 nucleotides are TGTGCCAGCAGCCAAGCCTGGTCGGGCAATGAGCAGTTCTTC. This codes for CASSQAWSGNEQFF.

This clonotype occurred once. The chain combines TRBV5-1 with TRBJ2-1; weak D call: TRBD2 (7 bases). This CDR3 region has 19 residues. The V end was cut by 0 bases, the J end by 0 bases, with 19 bases between. Germline CDR1 and CDR2: SGHRS and YFSETQ. The CDR3 here is CASSLEGGPRPSSYNEQFF. CDR3 coding DNA: TGCGCCAGCAGCTTGGAGGGGGGGCCGAGACCGAGCTCCTACAATGAGCAGTTCTTC.

In DNA, the CDR3 is TGTGCCAGCAGCCAACTGTCACAAACTTGGGGACAGGGTCTGAATGGCTACACCTTC. It yields the protein CASSQLSQTWGQGLNGYTF. The chain uses TRBV4-2 and TRBJ1-2; 9 bases agree with TRBD1. This CDR3 contains 19 residues. Trimming at V came to 2 bases and at J to 6 bases, leaving 19 bases not matched to a gene. CDR1 and CDR2 (germline): LGHNA, YNFKEQ.

The genes are TRBV7-9 and TRBJ1-1; D not resolved. Germline CDR1 and CDR2: SEHNR and FQNEAQ (reference sequence). This CDR3 spans 12 amino acids. Trimming removed 4 bases at V and 4 bases at J, with 7 bases between. The CDR3 protein is CASSSGLTEAFF. CDR3 DNA: TGTGCCAGCAGCTCGGGTCTCACTGAAGCTTTCTTT.

This clonotype appeared a few times. This chain connects TRBV7-2 to TRBJ2-1; TRBD2 matches 13 bases. The CDR3 runs to 19 residues. V gave up 2 bases and J gave up 4 bases; unmatched junction bases: 11. Germline V CDR1 and CDR2: SGHTA, FQGNSA. The CDR3 protein is CASSLLPTSGGRKYNEQFF. The CDR3 DNA is TGTGCCAGCAGCTTACTGCCGACTAGCGGGGGGCGGAAATACAATGAGCAGTTCTTC.

This clonotype occurred a few times. This rearrangement joins TRBV4-2 to TRBJ2-6, with D possibly being TRBD1 or TRBD2 (5 bases each). CDR1 and CDR2 from the germline V gene are LGHNA and YNFKEQ. The CDR3 length is 16 residues. Trimming removed 1 base from V and 0 bases from J, with 7 bases in between. CDR3 nucleotide sequence: TGTGCCAGCAGCCAAGTGGGGGACTCTGGGGCCAACGTCCTGACTTTC. It yields the protein CASSQVGDSGANVLTF.

In the case of this clonotype: The junction differs from germline at one of its ends, possibly a read error. The genes are TRBV29-1 and TRBJ2-6, with D tentatively TRBD1 (5 bases). The CDR3 contains 16 residues. Germline CDR1 SQVTM, CDR2 ANQGSEA. The DNA for the CDR3 is TGCAGCGTGAGGTTAACAGGAGTCTCTGGGGTCAACGTCCTGACTTTC. This codes for CSVRLTGVSGVNVLTF.

The chain carries TRBV21-1 and TRBJ2-1; the D call TRBD1 from the table was never checked on the DNA. TRBV21-1 is a pseudogene segment. This CDR3 is 18 amino acids long. The CDR3 region is CASSKAGRDRGLGNEQFF. The CDR3 DNA sequence: TGTGCCAGCAGCAAAGCTGGAAGGGACAGGGGATTGGGCAATGAGCAGTTCTTC.

This clonotype occurred a few times. J is TRBJ2-7 and V is TRBV20-1, with 7 bases fitting TRBD1. Per germline, CDR1 DFQATT and CDR2 SNEGSKA (reference sequence). The CDR3 loop spans 12 amino acids. Unmatched junction bases numbered 3, after V lost 2 bases and J lost 5 bases. The chain's CDR3 is CSARRQGHEQYF. The CDR3 nucleotides are TGCAGTGCTAGAAGACAGGGCCACGAGCAGTACTTC.